Listed here are 9 T cell receptor beta chains from one sample, sequenced in a study of blood T cells in healthy people across ages. The use of a sample-barcoded 5' primer and a J-beta primer mix characterized a second PCR of about 7 to 12 cycles. MiXCR, applied by TCRdb to the 5' RACE reads, yields one record per CDR3 protein. Among about 640,000 distinct CDR3 sequences listed, under 70% were seen once. Sequencing input: blood. Every receptor here comes from a man aged 55-75 years in good health.

This chain connects TRBV4-2 to TRBJ2-3; D gene ambiguous. V lost 1 base, J lost 0 bases, and 11 bases lay in between. The CDR3 is 16 amino acids. The germline gives CDR1 LGHNA, CDR2 YNFKEQ. The CDR3 protein is CASSQVAFASTDTQYF. The CDR3 DNA reads as TGTGCCAGCAGCCAAGTTGCGTTCGCTAGCACAGATACGCAGTATTTT.

The chain recombines TRBV11-2 with TRBJ2-3, with D perhaps matching TRBD2 (5 bases). Germline values: CDR1 SGHAT, CDR2 FQNNGV. The CDR3 is made up of 16 amino acids. The V gene lost 5 bases and the J gene lost 3 bases, with 18 bases spanning the gap. CDR3 nucleotides: TGTGCCAGCAGCCCCACATGGTCGGGGTTAACAGATACGCAGTATTTT. This encodes CASSPTWSGLTDTQYF.

The chain links TRBV5-4 to TRBJ1-3; D is unclear. CDR1 and CDR2 (germline): SGHNT, YYREEE (reference sequence). V gave up 1 base and J gave up 3 bases, with 5 bases separating them. This CDR3 is 13 amino acids long. Here the CDR3 DNA reads TGTGCCAGCAGCTTGATTAATGGAAACACCATATATTTT. Amino acid sequence: CASSLINGNTIYF. The full variable domain, completed using reference TRBV5-4 and TRBJ1-3, is ETGVTQSPTHLIKTRGQQVTLRCSSQSGHNTVSWYQQALGQGPQFIFQYYREEENGRGNFPPRFSGLQFPNYSSELNVNALELDDSALYLCASSLINGNTIYFGEGSWLTVV.

CDR3 nucleotides: TGCAGTGCTAGGGTCAGGGACAGGGGGCTCAATGAGCAGTTCTTC. It translates to CSARVRDRGLNEQFF. J is TRBJ2-1 and V is TRBV20-1, with 12 bases that match TRBD1. This CDR3 contains 15 residues. Germline V gene sequence: CDR1 DFQATT, CDR2 SNEGSKA (reference sequence). V shed 3 bases, J shed 6 bases, and the junction held 6 bases outside the gene matches.

The gene calls are TRBV20-1 and TRBJ2-1; 9 bases fit TRBD2. Germline V gives CDR1 DFQATT, CDR2 SNEGSKA (reference sequence). V dropped 0 bases and J dropped 6; count of bases not matched to a gene: 12. The CDR3 consists of 17 residues. The CDR3 is CSARDPLGTSRVNEQFF. The DNA for the CDR3 is TGCAGTGCTAGAGATCCCCTAGGGACTAGCAGGGTCAATGAGCAGTTCTTC.

The gene calls are TRBV4-1 and TRBJ1-1; D unclear. V shed 1 base and J shed 1 base, with 7 bases lying between them. Germline V gene lookup returns CDR1 MGHRA and CDR2 YSYEKL. The CDR3 is 14 residues long. The CDR3: CASSQAGGNTEAFF. CDR3 DNA sequence: TGCGCCAGCAGCCAAGCAGGAGGGAACACTGAAGCTTTCTTT.

The chain combines TRBV28 with TRBJ1-2; 8 nucleotides match TRBD1. The trim removed 4 bases at V and 7 bases at J, leaving 11 bases unmatched. Germline loops: CDR1 MDHEN, CDR2 SYDVKM. This CDR3 contains 15 residues. CDR3 amino acids: CASSYTTGDRSGYTF. The CDR3 coding sequence is TGTGCCAGCAGTTACACAACAGGGGACAGGTCTGGCTACACCTTC.

V gene TRBV6-1 combines with J gene TRBJ2-6; the D is unclear. Germline-derived CDR1 and CDR2 are MNHNS and SASEGT. This CDR3 spans 16 amino acids. V dropped 2 bases and J dropped 4 bases, with 12 bases sitting between them. CDR3 DNA: TGTGCCAGCAGTGAACAGGCATTGGCGGGGGCCAACGTCCTGACTTTC. Its translation is CASSEQALAGANVLTF.

This chain uses TRBV20-1 with TRBJ1-5; D perhaps matches TRBD1 (6 bases). V was cut by 1 base and J by 1 base, with 8 bases left in between. The CDR3 has 14 residues. In germline, CDR1 is DFQATT, CDR2 SNEGSKA (reference sequence). The DNA for the CDR3 is TGCAGTGCTAGAGTTCAGGGGAGCAATCAGCCCCAGCATTTT. Translating gives CSARVQGSNQPQHF.